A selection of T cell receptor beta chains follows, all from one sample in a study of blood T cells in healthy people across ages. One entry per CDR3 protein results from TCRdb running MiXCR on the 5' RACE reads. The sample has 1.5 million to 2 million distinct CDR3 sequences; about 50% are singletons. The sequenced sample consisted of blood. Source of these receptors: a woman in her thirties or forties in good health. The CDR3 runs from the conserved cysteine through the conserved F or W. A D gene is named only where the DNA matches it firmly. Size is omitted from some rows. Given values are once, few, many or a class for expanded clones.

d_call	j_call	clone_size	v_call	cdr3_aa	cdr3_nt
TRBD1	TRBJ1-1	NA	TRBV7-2	CASSFRDRADTEAFF	TGTGCCAGCAGCTTCCGGGACAGGGCGGACACTGAAGCTTTCTTT
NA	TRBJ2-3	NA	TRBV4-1	CASSQGVTTDTQYF	TGCGCCAGCAGCCAAGGGGTAACCACAGATACGCAGTATTTT
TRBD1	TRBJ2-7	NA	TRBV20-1	CSARDWGQGNEQYF	TGCAGTGCTAGAGATTGGGGACAGGGCAACGAGCAGTACTTC
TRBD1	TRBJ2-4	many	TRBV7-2	CASSGGTGGLSIQYF	TGTGCCAGCAGCGGCGGGACAGGGGGCCTCAGCATTCAGTACTTC
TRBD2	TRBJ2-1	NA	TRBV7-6	CASSPGGPLYNEQFF	TGTGCCAGCAGCCCGGGGGGACCACTCTACAATGAGCAGTTCTTC
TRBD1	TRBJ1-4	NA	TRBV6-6	CASSLGQVRSEKLFF	TGTGCCAGCAGTTTAGGACAGGTCAGGAGCGAAAAACTGTTTTTT
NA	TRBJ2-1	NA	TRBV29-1	CSVVGLKGMGEQFF	TGCAGCGTTGTCGGCTTAAAGGGAATGGGTGAGCAGTTCTTC
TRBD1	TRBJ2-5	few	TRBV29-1	CSACRTGEGETQYF	TGCAGCGCCTGTCGGACAGGGGAGGGAGAGACCCAGTACTTC
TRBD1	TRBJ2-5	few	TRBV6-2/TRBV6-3	CASKRTGGAIETQYF	TGTGCCAGCAAACGGACAGGGGGCGCGATAGAGACCCAGTACTTC
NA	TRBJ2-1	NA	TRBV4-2	CASSQDLREQFF	TGTGCCAGCAGCCAAGATCTCCGGGAGCAGTTCTTC
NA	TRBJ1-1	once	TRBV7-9	CASSHEMNTEAFF	TGTGCCAGCAGCCACGAAATGAACACTGAAGCTTTCTTT
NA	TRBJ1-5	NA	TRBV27	CASSTTGHQPQHF	TGTGCCAGCAGTACAACAGGGCACCAGCCCCAGCATTTT
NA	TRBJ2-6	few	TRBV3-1	CASSQDVAVTNSGANVLTF	TGTGCCAGCAGCCAAGATGTAGCGGTAACTAACTCTGGGGCCAACGTCCTGACTTTC
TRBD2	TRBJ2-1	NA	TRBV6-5	CASSYPTVGGYYNEQFF	TGTGCCAGCAGTTACCCCACTGTCGGGGGGTATTACAATGAGCAGTTCTTC